This paragraph reports one T cell receptor beta chain. This sample was included in a study of blood T cell repertoires in COVID-19. About the study: Sites in the United States, Italy and Spain provided acute and convalescent COVID-19 samples. PBMCs, B-cell-depleted T cells, or T cells were the source of the cDNA or gDNA that made up the material.

The repertoire was sequenced with immunoSEQ multiplex PCR; TCRdb's copy has only in-frame clones and lacks some. This table holds 130,000 to 150,000 clones, approximately 80% found once. V gave up 4 bases and J gave up 0 bases; unmatched junction bases: 3. The CDR3 spans 17 residues. Germline V gives CDR1 MGHDK, CDR2 SYGVNS. The sequenced material came from peripheral blood. The rearrangement joins TRBV25-1 to TRBJ2-6, with TRBD1 matching 10 bases. The receptor was isolated from a woman of 80 years or more with acute or convalescent COVID-19. The CDR3 is CASSGTGGLSGANVLTF. The CDR3 DNA reads as TGTGCCAGCAGTGGGACAGGGGGTCTCTCTGGGGCCAACGTCCTGACTTTC.